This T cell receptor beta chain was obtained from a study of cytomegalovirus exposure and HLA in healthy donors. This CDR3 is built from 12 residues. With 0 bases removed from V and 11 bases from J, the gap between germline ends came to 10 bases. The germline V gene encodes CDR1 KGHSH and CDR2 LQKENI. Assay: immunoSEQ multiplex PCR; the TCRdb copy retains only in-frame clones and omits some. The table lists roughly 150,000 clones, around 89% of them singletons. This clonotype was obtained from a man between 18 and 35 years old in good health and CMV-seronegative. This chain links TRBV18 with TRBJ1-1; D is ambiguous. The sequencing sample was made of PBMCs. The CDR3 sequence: CASSPPAREAFF. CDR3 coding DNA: TGTGCCAGCTCACCACCTGCCCGGGAGGCTTTCTTT.